This passage covers 9 T cell receptor beta chains from one sample sequenced in a study of T cells in localized non-small cell lung cancer. Here immunoSEQ multiplex PCR was the method, and the copy in TCRdb shows in-frame clones only, minus some. The sample lists about 12,000 clones, 83% occurring once. This sample comprised peripheral blood, obtained before any cancer treatment. Receptors were obtained from a male donor aged 60 or older with stage I lung adenocarcinoma.

In this sample, this clone turned up once. The chain is built from TRBV2 and TRBJ1-5, with unresolved D. The germline V and J ends were trimmed by 4 bases and 0 bases, with 10 bases remaining between them. This CDR3 region has 15 residues. CDR1 SNHLY and CDR2 FYNNEI come from the germline V gene. CDR3 residues: CASSGAFYSNQPQHF. The CDR3 region has the DNA TGTGCCAGCAGTGGGGCATTCTATAGCAATCAGCCCCAGCATTTT.

The chain couples TRBV4-2 to TRBJ1-4; 10 bases fit TRBD1. V was pared by 6 bases and J by 8 bases, with 6 bases of the junction left unmatched. The germline V gene has CDR1 LGHNA and CDR2 YNFKEQ. The CDR3 runs to 14 residues. DNA for the CDR3: TGTGCCAGCAGTCGGGACAGGGGACCAGAAAAACTGTTTTTT. Its protein product is CASSRDRGPEKLFF.

This rearrangement joins TRBV6-1 to TRBJ1-2; no reliable D call. V was shortened by 2 bases and J by 0 bases, with 10 bases between the two germline ends. The CDR3 contains 15 residues. In germline, CDR1 is MNHNS, CDR2 SASEGT. In DNA, the CDR3 is TGTGCCAGCAGTGAATATCAGACCTCTAACTATGGCTACACCTTC. This codes for CASSEYQTSNYGYTF.

This clone was observed once. The chain is built from TRBV5-4 and TRBJ2-7; 10 bases line up with TRBD2. The germline V gene encodes CDR1 SGHNT and CDR2 YYREEE (reference sequence). With V trimmed by 1 base and J by 6 bases, 7 bases remained unmatched. This CDR3 has 15 residues. CDR3 protein: CASSLSSGSNGEQYF. The CDR3 DNA follows: TGTGCCAGCAGCTTGTCTAGCGGGAGTAACGGCGAGCAGTACTTC.

The V call is TRBV4-2, the J call TRBJ2-2; 9 bases fit TRBD1. The CDR3 is 15 amino acids. CDR1 is LGHNA and CDR2 is YNFKEQ in the germline V gene. J lost 3 bases, V lost 4 bases, and 3 bases had no gene match. DNA for the CDR3: TGTGCCAGCAGCCCGTGGACAGGGGACACCGGGGAGCTGTTTTTT. As protein: CASSPWTGDTGELFF.

Note on this clone: An end of the junction does not agree with germline; a read error may underlie this. This rearrangement joins TRBV29-1 to TRBJ1-5; D remains ambiguous. Germline CDR1 and CDR2: SQVTM and ANQGSEA. This CDR3 has 12 amino acids. CDR3 in amino acids: CSVAAPNQPQHF. The CDR3 DNA follows: TGCAGTGTTGCCGCACCCAATCAGCCCCAGCATTTT.

The rearrangement joins TRBV6-4 to TRBJ2-2, with D tentatively TRBD1 (5 bases). V was clipped by 5 bases and J by 1 base, with 11 bases between them. CDR1 is MRHNA and CDR2 is SNTAGT in the germline V gene. This CDR3 spans 15 amino acids. The CDR3 region is CASSKGTGNTGELFF. The CDR3 DNA reads as TGTGCCAGCAGTAAGGGTACAGGGAACACCGGGGAGCTGTTTTTT.

The V and J genes are TRBV29-1 and TRBJ2-7; D may match TRBD1 or TRBD2 (6 bases each). V lost 4 bases to trimming and J lost 2 bases, with 15 bases between them. Germline lookup yields CDR1 SQVTM and CDR2 ANQGSEA. This CDR3 contains 14 residues. The CDR3 loop is CSVAGDDRTYEQYF. Written as DNA, the CDR3 is TGCAGCGTTGCGGGGGATGACAGGACCTACGAGCAGTACTTC.

CDR3 protein: CASSVRALNTGELFF. The CDR3 coding sequence is TGTGCCAGCAGTGTTAGGGCACTAAACACCGGGGAGCTGTTTTTT. The chain employs TRBV2 and TRBJ2-2, with no clear D. Trimming took off 4 bases at V and 2 bases at J, with 11 bases between the two ends. CDR1 SNHLY and CDR2 FYNNEI come from the germline V gene. This CDR3 is 15 amino acids long.